This T cell receptor beta chain was profiled in a study of T cells after yellow fever vaccination. Study as a whole: Fractions with few cells were prepared using SMART-Seq v4 Ultra Low Input.

Whole-study results and caveats: The secondary response was weaker but peaked faster, day 5 versus 15.

This clonotype was detected only a few times. As yet, its antigen is unknown. UMIs and a universal primer site were added when TCR cDNA was made by 5'RACE template switching. A single record per CDR3 protein comes from TCRdb applying MiXCR to the 5' RACE reads. Here the sample spans 100,000 to 150,000 distinct CDR3 sequences, approximately 9% being singletons. This CDR3 spans 16 amino acids. The V gene's germline CDR1 is MNHEY and CDR2 SMNVEV (reference sequence). V trimming: 6 bases; J trimming: 0 bases; junction bases outside the gene matches: 10. Sequenced material: CD8+ T cells sorted from PBMCs, taken on the day of the yellow fever booster vaccination. This TCR was sampled from a man aged 18 to 29 who received the YFV17D yellow fever vaccine. The V call is TRBV27, the J call TRBJ2-7, with 8 bases matching TRBD1. The CDR3 loop is CASRSVGTGYSYEQYF. DNA of the CDR3: TGTGCCAGCAGGAGCGTTGGGACAGGCTACTCCTACGAGCAGTACTTC.